This TCR beta chain was identified during a study of control samples from healthy donors and cancer patients. A single count supports this clone. The data were produced by immunoSEQ multiplex PCR, yet TCRdb's version contains in-frame clones alone and is incomplete. There are about 130,000 clones in the sample; approximately 92% occur only once, and approximately 0.58% lies in the top ten. This CDR3 region has 13 residues. V shed 4 bases and J shed 1 base, with 8 bases lying between them. The germline V gene encodes CDR1 GTSNPN and CDR2 SVGIG (reference sequence). The chain joins TRBV30 to TRBJ1-5, with D perhaps matching TRBD1 (6 bases). Material: PBMCs. This receptor was taken from a man older than 75 with head and neck cancer. CDR3 amino acids: CAWNRASNQPQHF. The DNA for the CDR3 is TGTGCCTGGAACAGGGCAAGCAATCAGCCCCAGCATTTT. Together with reference TRBV30 and TRBJ1-5, the CDR3 gives the full variable domain: SQTIHQWPATLVQPVGSPLSLECTVEGTSNPNLYWYRQAAGRGLQLLFYSVGIGQISSEVPQNLSASRPQDRQFILSSKKLLLSDSGFYLCAWNRASNQPQHFGDGTRLSIL.